These T cell receptor beta chains were read from a single sample in a study of beta chain features in type 1 diabetes. Sequencing used immunoSEQ multiplex PCR; TCRdb keeps in-frame clones, though not all of them. There are some 48,000 clones in the sample; approximately 44% occur only once, and less than 0.15% lies in the top ten. Sequenced material: stem cell memory CD4+ T cells from blood. These receptors all stem from a man aged 30-40 years with type 1 diabetes. Each CDR3 is given with its conserved first and last residue. Fields, in order: CDR3 length, V gene, CDR3 protein.

13 | TRBV5-1 | CASSGQAGEKLFF
17 | TRBV5-1 | CASSVGRGLAGLNEQFF
17 | TRBV9 | CASGPPAGGPNTGELFF
13 | TRBV7-8 | CASSWDLGQPQHF
14 | TRBV5-1 | CASRMRDQQETQYF
16 | TRBV7-9 | CASSHPGQQIGNTIYF
14 | TRBV5-1 | CASSLGPVQETQYF
14 | TRBV5-1 | CASSLAGTGSEQYF
13 | TRBV7-9 | CASSLQGADEQYF
16 | TRBV5-1 | CASSPGQGAVTGELFF
14 | TRBV5-4 | CASSLGGRKETQYF
14 | TRBV2 | CASREGPPNTEAFF
15 | TRBV7-7 | CASSARTDSYNEQFF
15 | TRBV13 | CASSLAGGLLNEQFF
15 | TRBV2 | CASSEVLAGGSAQYF
15 | TRBV7-3 | CASSLTGDTFNEQFF
13 | TRBV10-3 | CAMGTSGKNEQFF
16 | TRBV11-1 | CASSLAGTGILDEQYF
14 | TRBV7-8 | CASSLGGPSYEQYF
15 | TRBV15 | CATSRYRGRTYEQYF
16 | TRBV9 | CASSVGLAGAGDTQYF
13 | TRBV7-9 | CASSPTANTEAFF
13 | TRBV28 | CASAGRINQPQHF
14 | TRBV28 | CASSPVPMNTEAFF
16 | TRBV9 | CASSATGGNSGNTIYF
13 | TRBV28 | CATTQGRNYEQYF
14 | TRBV28 | CASRSTGIGYGYTF
14 | TRBV29-1 | CSVESGGHPGELFF
12 | TRBV7-9 | CASSNSPDTQYF
16 | TRBV2 | CASRDGVYSDYNEQFF
17 | TRBV7-2 | CASSLGYSGRGSYEQYF
11 | TRBV20-1 | CSYPGRYEQYF
15 | TRBV10-3 | CAIREGGTGNTEAFF
15 | TRBV5-4 | CASSWERGSTDTQYF
12 | TRBV27 | CASRGLRTEAFF
12 | TRBV6-6 | CASGDSFNEQFF
14 | TRBV5-1 | CASSLGAGRGEQFF
14 | TRBV6-5 | CASSYSGASYEQYF
10 | TRBV6-5 | CASGRQPQHF
14 | TRBV7-9 | CASRQWEANTEAFF
14 | TRBV29-1 | CSARLQGINYEQYF
14 | TRBV6-1 | CASSAGYVRNEQFF
16 | TRBV5-1 | CASRSAYRGSGNTIYF
13 | TRBV6-5 | CASRKLLGYEQFF